The 17 T cell receptor beta chains presented below share a single source sample, sequenced in a study of OX40 agonist ivuxolimab in advanced cancers. Assay used: immunoSEQ multiplex PCR; TCRdb lists only in-frame clones, some missing. This table holds fewer than 80,000 clones, approximately 82% found once. Sequencing used CD4+ or CD8+ T cells sorted from blood, obtained in a trial of the OX40 agonist ivuxolimab. All receptors derive from an adult with an advanced solid tumor such as melanoma, head and neck, liver or kidney cancer.

Within the sample, this clone is medium-sized. One end of the junction fails to match germline, which may point to a read error. The V gene is TRBV7-9, the J gene TRBJ1-5; D is unclear. The germline gives CDR1 SEHNR, CDR2 FQNEAQ (reference sequence). The CDR3 is made up of 14 amino acids. This chain's CDR3 is CASSSAIGNPPQHF. The CDR3 DNA sequence: TGTGCCAGCAGCTCGGCTATAGGGAATCCGCCCCAGCATTTT.

CDR3 in DNA: TGTGCCAGCAGGTCCGGGACAGGGCATTCGGCTCCCTTCTACGAGCAGTACTTC. Its translation: CASRSGTGHSAPFYEQYF. The chain joins TRBV2 to TRBJ2-7; 9 bases fit TRBD1. Germline V CDR1 and CDR2: SNHLY, FYNNEI. The CDR3 contains 18 residues. V gave up 6 bases and J gave up 3 bases; unmatched junction bases: 18.

The chain recombines TRBV14 with TRBJ2-2; D may be TRBD1 (5 bases). Trimming pared 8 bases from V and 0 bases from J, leaving 10 bases between. The germline V gene encodes CDR1 SGHDN and CDR2 FVKESK. This CDR3 comprises 14 residues. The CDR3 bases are TGTGCCAGCGGGGCGACGGCGAACACCGGGGAGCTGTTTTTT. The encoded protein is CASGATANTGELFF.

The chain carries TRBV7-2 and TRBJ1-1, with 7 bases aligning to TRBD1. V shed 5 bases and J 3 bases; nucleotides not matched to a gene: 9. The CDR3 loop spans 15 amino acids. Germline V gene lookup returns CDR1 SGHTA and CDR2 FQGNSA. DNA of the CDR3: TGTGCCAGCAGCCAACAGGGGTCATCGTACACTGAAGCTTTCTTT. Translation gives CASSQQGSSYTEAFF.

This clone was recorded a few times. This chain's CDR3 is CASSLETSRGRTFF. The CDR3 DNA is TGTGCCAGCAGCTTAGAGACCTCGAGGGGTCGAACTTTCTTT. The rearrangement uses TRBV7-2 and TRBJ1-1; a possible D gene is TRBD1 (5 bases). The CDR3 extends over 14 amino acids. Germline V gene sequence: CDR1 SGHTA, CDR2 FQGNSA. Deletions cut 1 base from V and 12 bases from J, with 18 bases between.

V and J are TRBV4-2 and TRBJ2-5; TRBD2 aligns across 9 bases. CDR1 and CDR2 from the germline V gene are LGHNA and YNFKEQ. V was clipped by 0 bases and J by 1 base; unmatched bases: 0. CDR3 length equals 15 residues. The CDR3 coding sequence is TGTGCCAGCAGCCAAGAGCGGGGGGGCCAAGAGACCCAGTACTTC. Protein: CASSQERGGQETQYF.

With respect to this clone: A read error may account for a junction end that differs from germline. The chain links TRBV9 to TRBJ2-3; TRBD2 might be the D (6 bases). This CDR3 spans 12 amino acids. CDR1 and CDR2 (germline): SGDLS, YYNGEE. The DNA of the CDR3 is TGTGCCAGCAGCGTCTTAGGAGGGAAAAGGAATTTT. Amino acids: CASSVLGGKRNF. The full variable domain, completed using reference TRBV9 and TRBJ2-3, is DSGVTQTPKHLITATGQRVTLRCSPRSGDLSVYWYQQSLDQGLQFLIQYYNGEERAKGNILERFSAQQFPDLHSELNLSSLELGDSALYFCASSVLGGKRNFGPGTRLTVL.

The chain combines TRBV18 with TRBJ2-5; 9 nucleotides match TRBD2. CDR3 size: 16 residues. V lost 5 bases and J lost 2; bases outside the gene matches: 9. Germline loops: CDR1 KGHSH, CDR2 LQKENI. The CDR3 nucleotides read TGTGCCAGCTCAATTAGCGGGGGCCGCGGGCAAGAGACCCAGTACTTC. Its translation: CASSISGGRGQETQYF.

The chain joins TRBV19 to TRBJ1-5; maybe TRBD1 (5 bases). Germline lookup yields CDR1 LNHDA and CDR2 SQIVND (reference sequence). Trimming took 3 bases from V and 7 from J, leaving 16 bases between them. This CDR3 spans 15 amino acids. The CDR3 region is CASSITGQMGQPQHF. CDR3 in DNA: TGTGCCAGTAGTATCACAGGTCAGATGGGACAGCCCCAGCATTTT.

The DNA for the CDR3 is TGCAGCGTGCAGGGGTCCGCCGGGGAGCTGTTTTTT. Amino acids: CSVQGSAGELFF. V is TRBV29-1 and J is TRBJ2-2; D perhaps matches TRBD1 (6 bases). CDR1 and CDR2 (germline): SQVTM, ANQGSEA. The V and J ends lost 6 bases and 6 bases respectively, with 11 bases between them. The CDR3 length is 12 residues.

CDR3 sequence (DNA): TGTGCCAGCAGCTTGTCTGGGGGAAGCTACAATGAGCAGTTCTTC. This gives the protein CASSLSGGSYNEQFF. The J gene is TRBJ2-1, the V gene TRBV5-5; D may match TRBD1 or TRBD2 (5 bases each). The CDR3 is made up of 15 amino acids. Trimming cost V 1 base and J 3 bases, with 11 bases left between them. Germline V gene data show CDR1 as SGHKS and CDR2 as YYEKEE (reference sequence).

CDR3 sequence (DNA): TGTGCCAGCAGCGACAGGGACTATGGCTACACCTTC. This codes for CASSDRDYGYTF. The genes are TRBV6-6 and TRBJ1-2, with 7 bases matching TRBD1. CDR1 and CDR2 (germline): MNHNY, SVGAGI (reference sequence). With 6 bases clipped from V and 3 bases from J, the junction kept 1 base outside the gene matches. The length of the CDR3 is 12 residues.

The J gene is TRBJ2-5, the V gene TRBV19; 11 bases line up with TRBD2. The V gene's germline CDR1 is LNHDA and CDR2 SQIVND (reference sequence). V shed 4 bases, J shed 4 bases, and the junction held 5 bases outside the gene matches. The CDR3 consists of 15 residues. CDR3 loop: CASSKLAGGLETQYF. DNA for the CDR3: TGTGCCAGTAGTAAGCTAGCGGGGGGATTAGAGACCCAGTACTTC.

The chain couples TRBV12-5 to TRBJ1-2, with a weak D call TRBD1 (6 bases). Between the trimmed V and J ends, which lost 3 bases and 9 bases, there was a span of 23 bases. Germline V gene data show CDR1 as LGHNT and CDR2 as FRNRAP. The CDR3 is 16 amino acids. The CDR3 nucleotides read TGTGCTAGTGGTTTTGGCGTTACAGGGTTCCGAGGTAGCTACACCTTC. Its protein product is CASGFGVTGFRGSYTF.

This clone was seen once. V gene TRBV4-1 combines with J gene TRBJ2-1, with no clear D. The V and J ends lost 0 bases and 2 bases respectively, with 26 bases between them. There are 21 residues in the CDR3. Germline CDR1 and CDR2: MGHRA and YSYEKL. The CDR3 loop reads CASSQDLRLSGRSRAYNEQFF. Written as DNA, the CDR3 is TGCGCCAGCAGCCAAGATTTAAGGCTGTCGGGTAGGTCTCGCGCCTACAATGAGCAGTTCTTC.

V is TRBV19 and J is TRBJ2-7; D possibly corresponds to TRBD1 (7 bases). This CDR3 comprises 15 residues. V gave up 3 bases and J gave up 4 bases, with 16 bases separating them. Germline V gene data show CDR1 as LNHDA and CDR2 as SQIVND (reference sequence). The CDR3 loop reads CASSIGETGRYEQYF. CDR3 bases: TGTGCCAGTAGTATTGGGGAGACAGGGAGGTACGAGCAGTACTTC.

The chain carries TRBV14 and TRBJ1-6; D is unresolved. Germline CDR1 SGHDN, CDR2 FVKESK. Trimming pared 4 bases from V and 9 bases from J, leaving 7 bases between. CDR3 length equals 12 residues. The CDR3 loop is CASSLSGSPLHF. CDR3 coding DNA: TGTGCCAGCAGCCTCTCCGGTTCACCCCTCCACTTT.